This T cell receptor (beta chain) comes out of a study of T cell responses to AZD1222 COVID-19 vaccine. Findings of the study overall: Repertoires in all cases were sampled only once the peak T cell response had passed.

Measured with immunoSEQ multiplex PCR; TCRdb has only the in-frame clones, and not every one. The profile shows 100,000 to 120,000 clones, about 86% of them singletons. With respect to this clone: The antigen remains undetermined.

CDR3 length: 13 residues. The V gene lost 4 bases and the J gene lost 3 bases, with 9 bases spanning the gap. CDR1 is LGHDT and CDR2 is YNNKEL in the germline V gene (reference sequence). This clonotype was obtained from an adult in good health. The sample in question was peripheral blood, obtained on day 0 of AZD1222 vaccination. V is TRBV3-1 (or the pseudogene TRBV3-2) and J is TRBJ1-1; D is possibly TRBD1 (6 bases). The CDR3 DNA is TGTGCCAGCAGCCCGCGACAGGACACTGAAGCTTTCTTT. Protein: CASSPRQDTEAFF.